A single sample gave rise to the 17 T cell receptor beta chains below, sequenced in a study of beta chain features in type 1 diabetes. Study-level points and caveats: Significant though moderate, a shortening of TCRB CDR3s appeared in all four CD4+ subsets of Type 1 diabetes patients.

Sequenced material consisted of expressed TCRB transcripts (all of the isolated RNA was reverse transcribed). Sequencing used immunoSEQ multiplex PCR; TCRdb keeps in-frame clones, though not all of them. Of around 280,000 clones listed, approximately 15% are singletons. Their recognized antigens are unknown. The source material was naive CD4+ T cells from blood. These receptors were obtained from a man aged 18-30 years with type 1 diabetes.

The V and J genes are TRBV18 and TRBJ2-4; 9 nucleotides align to TRBD1. The germline gives CDR1 KGHSH, CDR2 LQKENI. The V segment lost 2 bases and the J segment 6 bases; nucleotides outside the gene matches: 5. The CDR3 totals 15 residues. The CDR3, as DNA: TGTGCCAGCTCACCAATGGGACAGGGTGGAAACATTCAGTACTTC. Translation gives CASSPMGQGGNIQYF.

This clone was observed a handful of times. The chain links TRBV5-1 to TRBJ2-7; 7 bases are shared with TRBD2. The germline gives CDR1 SGHRS, CDR2 YFSETQ. V dropped 5 bases and J dropped 5; count of bases not matched to a gene: 16. The CDR3 totals 16 residues. The CDR3 protein is CASSRDVGGLPNEQYF. CDR3 nucleotides: TGCGCCAGCAGTCGGGACGTGGGGGGACTACCTAACGAGCAGTACTTC.

The rearrangement uses TRBV7-2 and TRBJ1-2, with 10 bases lining up with TRBD1. Unmatched junction bases numbered 12, after V lost 5 bases and J lost 6 bases. Germline lookup yields CDR1 SGHTA and CDR2 FQGNSA. This CDR3 comprises 16 residues. The CDR3 sequence: CASSTRPGQGINGYTF. CDR3 DNA sequence: TGTGCCAGCAGCACTCGTCCGGGACAGGGGATCAATGGCTACACCTTC. The full variable domain, with the rest looked up from reference TRBV7-2 and TRBJ1-2, is GAGVSQSPSNKVTEKGKDVELRCDPISGHTALYWYRQSLGQGLEFLIYFQGNSAPDKSGLPSDRFSAERTGGSVSTLTIQRTQQEDSAVYLCASSTRPGQGINGYTFGSGTRLTVV.

V gene TRBV13 combines with J gene TRBJ2-7; 8 bases map to TRBD2. From germline, CDR1 is PRHDT and CDR2 FYEKMQ (reference sequence). The CDR3 sequence is 14 residues long. With V trimmed by 5 bases and J by 2 bases, 5 bases remained unmatched. In DNA, the CDR3 is TGTGCCAGCAGCCGGAGGGGACTAGCCTACGAGCAGTACTTC. It translates to CASSRRGLAYEQYF.

This sequence joins TRBV11-2 and TRBJ1-4; D is perhaps TRBD1 (5 bases). V lost 6 bases to trimming and J lost 0 bases, with 11 bases between them. This CDR3 is built from 15 residues. CDR1 SGHAT and CDR2 FQNNGV come from the germline V gene. The CDR3 region is CASRPGQTTNEKLFF. The DNA of the CDR3 is TGTGCCAGCAGACCAGGACAAACAACTAATGAAAAACTGTTTTTT.

This clone occurred a few times. This chain uses TRBV9 with TRBJ2-7, with TRBD1 identical over 7 bases. Germline assignment: CDR1 SGDLS and CDR2 YYNGEE. The CDR3 has 16 amino acids. The V gene end was trimmed by 3 bases and the J gene end by 4 bases; junction bases not matched to a gene: 13. CDR3 loop: CASSEREGGQAYEQYF. As DNA, the CDR3 is TGTGCCAGCAGCGAGAGAGAAGGCGGACAGGCGTACGAGCAGTACTTC.

This clone was seen a handful of times. The chain links TRBV27 to TRBJ1-2; perhaps TRBD1 as D (5 bases). V lost 6 bases and J 4 bases, leaving 9 bases between the germline ends. Germline CDR1 reads MNHEY; CDR2 reads SMNVEV (reference sequence). The CDR3 runs 12 residues. CDR3 nucleotide sequence: TGTGCCAGCAGAAGGAGGGGCTATGGCTACACCTTC. It encodes CASRRRGYGYTF.

V and J are TRBV28 and TRBJ2-7, with TRBD2 identical over 12 bases. Germline V gene data show CDR1 as MDHEN and CDR2 as SYDVKM. The trim removed 6 bases at V and 3 bases at J, leaving 21 bases unmatched. CDR3 size: 20 residues. The CDR3 reads CASRRRLGLAGLGRIYEQYF. The CDR3 coding sequence is TGTGCCAGCAGGCGAAGACTCGGACTAGCGGGACTTGGCCGAATCTACGAGCAGTACTTC.

This clone has a handful of counts. This same CDR3 is encoded by further DNA sequences in the sample. This sequence joins TRBV18 and TRBJ2-7, with D perhaps TRBD1 (6 bases). The CDR3 length is 14 residues. Germline V CDR1 and CDR2: KGHSH, LQKENI. The V end was cut by 6 bases, the J end by 2 bases, with 14 bases between. CDR3 sequence (DNA): TGTGCCAGCTCCCCGTTGGCAGGGGCCTACGAGCAGTACTTC. Amino acids: CASSPLAGAYEQYF.

This clone was seen a few times. The chain links TRBV9 to TRBJ2-3, with 7 bases aligning to TRBD2. V dropped 3 bases and J dropped 0; count of bases not matched to a gene: 7. Per the germline V gene, CDR1 is SGDLS and CDR2 is YYNGEE. The CDR3 totals 16 residues. The CDR3 coding sequence is TGTGCCAGCAGCGAGACGGGGGGTTTAAGCACAGATACGCAGTATTTT. Protein product: CASSETGGLSTDTQYF.

The sample holds a few counts of this clone. This chain's CDR3 is CASSSDSLAGAYEQYF. CDR3 nucleotides: TGCGCCAGCAGCTCCGACTCACTAGCGGGGGCCTACGAGCAGTACTTC. V is TRBV5-1 and J is TRBJ2-7; 11 nucleotides agree with TRBD2. V lost 3 bases, J lost 2 bases, and 7 bases stayed unmatched. The germline gives CDR1 SGHRS, CDR2 YFSETQ. The length of the CDR3 is 16 residues.

CDR3 loop: CASNRQGGTYEQYF. In nucleotides, the CDR3 is TGTGCCAGCAACCGACAGGGGGGGACCTACGAGCAGTACTTC. The chain couples TRBV2 to TRBJ2-7; 9 bases are shared with TRBD1. This CDR3 has 14 residues. V gave up 7 bases and J gave up 2 bases; unmatched junction bases: 6. From germline, CDR1 is SNHLY and CDR2 FYNNEI.

In this sample, this clone turned up a few times. This chain uses TRBV2 with TRBJ2-1; 7 positions agree with TRBD2. J was trimmed by 2 bases and V by 2 bases; bases with no gene match: 3. There are 15 residues in the CDR3. CDR1 is SNHLY, CDR2 FYNNEI, per germline. The CDR3 region is CASSEWGGPYNEQFF. DNA of the CDR3: TGTGCCAGCAGTGAATGGGGGGGACCCTACAATGAGCAGTTCTTC.

This clone came up a few times. This chain links TRBV28 with TRBJ2-4; TRBD2 might be the D (6 bases). Deletions cut 4 bases from V and 2 bases from J, with 9 bases between. The CDR3 is 14 residues long. Germline V lookup: CDR1 MDHEN, CDR2 SYDVKM. The CDR3 region is CASSSGTPKNIQYF. The CDR3 DNA is TGTGCCAGCAGTTCCGGGACTCCCAAAAACATTCAGTACTTC.

This clone has only a few counts. CDR3 nucleotides: TGTGCCTGGAGGGAAGCAGGGTTGGGCACTGAAGCTTTCTTT. This encodes CAWREAGLGTEAFF. The chain employs TRBV30 and TRBJ1-1, with D maybe TRBD1 (5 bases). This CDR3 has 14 residues. CDR1 is GTSNPN, CDR2 SVGIG, per germline (reference sequence). Trimming left V 3 bases short and J 4 bases short, with 15 bases between.

The genes are TRBV4-3 and TRBJ1-1; D is undetermined. The CDR3 is 12 residues long. V lost 1 base and J 5 bases, leaving 5 bases between the germline ends. Germline V CDR1 and CDR2: LGHNA, YSLEER. CDR3 sequence: CASSQGRTEAFF. For the CDR3, the DNA is TGCGCCAGCAGCCAAGGGAGGACTGAAGCTTTCTTT.

The rearrangement links TRBV30 to TRBJ2-7, with 8 bases fitting TRBD2. Germline CDR1 reads GTSNPN; CDR2 reads SVGIG (reference sequence). J was trimmed by 0 bases and V by 1 base; bases with no gene match: 5. The CDR3 covers 15 residues. CDR3 protein: CAWSAPGTSSYEQYF. DNA for the CDR3: TGTGCCTGGAGTGCTCCCGGGACTAGCTCCTACGAGCAGTACTTC.